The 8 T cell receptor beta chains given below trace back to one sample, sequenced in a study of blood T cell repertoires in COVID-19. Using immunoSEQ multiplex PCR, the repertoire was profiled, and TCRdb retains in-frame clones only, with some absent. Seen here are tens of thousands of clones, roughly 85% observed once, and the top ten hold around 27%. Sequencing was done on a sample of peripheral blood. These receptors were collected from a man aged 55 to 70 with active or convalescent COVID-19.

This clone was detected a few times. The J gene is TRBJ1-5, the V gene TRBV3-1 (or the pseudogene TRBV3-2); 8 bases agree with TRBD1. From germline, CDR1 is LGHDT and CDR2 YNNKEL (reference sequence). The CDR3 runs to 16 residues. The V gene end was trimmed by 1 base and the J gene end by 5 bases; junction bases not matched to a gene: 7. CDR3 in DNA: TGTGCCAGCAGCCAAGGCCCCTACAGGGGGTATCAGCCCCAGCATTTT. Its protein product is CASSQGPYRGYQPQHF.

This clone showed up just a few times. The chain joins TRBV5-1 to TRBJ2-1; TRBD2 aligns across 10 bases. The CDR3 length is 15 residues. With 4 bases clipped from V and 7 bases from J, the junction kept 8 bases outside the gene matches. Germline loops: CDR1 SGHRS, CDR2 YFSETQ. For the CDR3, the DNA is TGCGCCAGCAGCCTAACTAGCGGGGCCGTTAATGAGCAGTTCTTC. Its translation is CASSLTSGAVNEQFF.

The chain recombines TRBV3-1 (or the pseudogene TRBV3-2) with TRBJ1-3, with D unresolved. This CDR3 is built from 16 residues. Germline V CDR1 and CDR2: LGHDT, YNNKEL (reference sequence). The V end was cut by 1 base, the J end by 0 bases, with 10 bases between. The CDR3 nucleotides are TGTGCCAGCAGCCAAGTCAGATCCCTCTCTGGAAACACCATATATTTT. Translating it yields CASSQVRSLSGNTIYF.

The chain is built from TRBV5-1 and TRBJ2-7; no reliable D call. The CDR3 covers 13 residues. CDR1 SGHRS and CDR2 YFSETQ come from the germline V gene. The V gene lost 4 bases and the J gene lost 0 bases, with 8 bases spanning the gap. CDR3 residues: CASSEVSSYEQYF. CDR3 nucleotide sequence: TGCGCCAGCAGCGAGGTTTCCTCCTACGAGCAGTACTTC.

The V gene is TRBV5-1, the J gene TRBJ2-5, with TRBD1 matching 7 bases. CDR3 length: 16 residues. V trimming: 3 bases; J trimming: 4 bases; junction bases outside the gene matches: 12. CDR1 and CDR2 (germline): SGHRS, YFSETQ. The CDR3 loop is CASSSKTGEIGETQYF. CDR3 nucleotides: TGCGCCAGCAGCTCCAAAACAGGGGAGATCGGAGAGACCCAGTACTTC.

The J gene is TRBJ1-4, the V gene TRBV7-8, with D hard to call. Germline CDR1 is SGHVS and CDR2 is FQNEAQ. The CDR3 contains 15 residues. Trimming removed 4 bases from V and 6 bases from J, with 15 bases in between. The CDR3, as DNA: TGTGCCAGCAGCTCCACGTCAGGTGAAGATGAAAAACTGTTTTTT. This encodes CASSSTSGEDEKLFF.

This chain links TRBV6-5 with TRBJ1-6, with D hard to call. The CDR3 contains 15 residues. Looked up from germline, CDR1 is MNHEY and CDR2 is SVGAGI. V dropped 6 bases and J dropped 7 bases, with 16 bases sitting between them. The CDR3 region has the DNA TGTGCCAGCAGCAAAAACAGCGCGGGCAATTCACCCCTCCACTTT. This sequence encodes CASSKNSAGNSPLHF.

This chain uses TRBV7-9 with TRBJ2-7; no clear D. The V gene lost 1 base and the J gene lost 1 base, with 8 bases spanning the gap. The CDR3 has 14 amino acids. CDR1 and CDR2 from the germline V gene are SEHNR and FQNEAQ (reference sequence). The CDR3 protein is CASSLDGRSYEQYF. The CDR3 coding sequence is TGTGCCAGCAGCTTAGATGGCAGATCCTACGAGCAGTACTTC.